These 10 T cell receptor beta chains share one sample of origin, sequenced in a study of CD8 T cells in ankylosing spondylitis. TCRdb re-called the 5' RACE reads with MiXCR, one entry per CDR3 protein. Of 250,000 to 400,000 distinct CDR3 sequences in the sample, 11% are singletons; the top ten hold about 10%. The specimen was blood, either unsorted or a sorted T cell fraction (not recorded which). These TCRs come from a female donor with ankylosing spondylitis or in good health (not recorded which).

In this sample, this clonotype turned up many times. The J gene is TRBJ2-7, the V gene TRBV7-2, with 8 bases aligning to TRBD2. The ends lost 1 base at V and 6 bases at J; junction bases unmatched: 8. The CDR3 runs 15 residues. CDR1 and CDR2 (germline): SGHTA, FQGNSA. The CDR3 loop reads CASSLVRAGASEQYF. The DNA of the CDR3 is TGTGCCAGCAGCTTAGTTCGAGCGGGAGCAAGCGAGCAGTACTTC.

This clonotype was seen ten or more times. The chain combines TRBV20-1 with TRBJ2-7; D is ambiguous. There are 12 residues in the CDR3. Deletions cut 3 bases from V and 2 bases from J, with 8 bases between. The germline V gene has CDR1 DFQATT and CDR2 SNEGSKA (reference sequence). CDR3 region: CSARVAPYEQYF. For the CDR3, the DNA is TGCAGTGCTAGGGTAGCCCCCTACGAGCAGTACTTC.

The chain couples TRBV29-1 to TRBJ2-1, with D tentatively TRBD1 or TRBD2 (5 bases each). Trimming cost V 6 bases and J 5 bases, with 17 bases left between them. This CDR3 contains 14 residues. Germline values: CDR1 SQVTM, CDR2 ANQGSEA. The CDR3 sequence: CSVLDTGTHNEQFF. As DNA, the CDR3 is TGCAGCGTACTCGACACCGGGACCCACAATGAGCAGTTCTTC.

This clonotype was picked up many times. CDR3: CSAITTGQGSYEQYF. The DNA for the CDR3 is TGCAGTGCTATCACAACGGGACAGGGGAGCTACGAGCAGTACTTC. The V call is TRBV20-1, the J call TRBJ2-7; 10 nucleotides align to TRBD1. The ends lost 4 bases at V and 3 bases at J; junction bases unmatched: 9. The CDR3 sequence is 15 residues long. Germline lookup yields CDR1 DFQATT and CDR2 SNEGSKA (reference sequence).

There are a few counts of this clonotype. The V gene is TRBV12-3 or TRBV12-4, the J gene TRBJ2-1, with D possibly matching TRBD1 (5 bases). CDR3 size: 12 residues. Trimming removed 3 bases at V and 9 bases at J, with 9 bases between. As DNA, the CDR3 is TGTGCCAGCAGTTTTTATCAGGGTGAGCAGTTCTTC. This gives the protein CASSFYQGEQFF.

Only a few counts were recorded for this clonotype. This rearrangement joins TRBV5-1 to TRBJ2-7; 7 nucleotides align to TRBD1. The CDR3 spans 14 residues. CDR1 is SGHRS and CDR2 is YFSETQ in the germline V gene. The trim removed 2 bases at V and 4 bases at J, leaving 6 bases unmatched. The CDR3 DNA reads TGCGCCAGCAGCTTAGGCAGGGGGAATTACGAGCAGTACTTC. This codes for CASSLGRGNYEQYF.

This clonotype was seen a handful of times. The chain recombines TRBV6-5 with TRBJ2-5; 11 nucleotides agree with TRBD2. The CDR3 runs to 17 residues. Germline CDR1 and CDR2: MNHEY and SVGAGI. The trim removed 0 bases at V and 3 bases at J, leaving 6 bases unmatched. Written as DNA, the CDR3 is TGTGCCAGCAGTTACTCACGACTAGCGGGGCTTAAAGAGACCCAGTACTTC. It specifies CASSYSRLAGLKETQYF.

Ten or more counts support this clonotype. The chain has TRBV20-1 and TRBJ2-1; 8 nucleotides line up with TRBD2. This CDR3 contains 13 residues. Germline V lookup: CDR1 DFQATT, CDR2 SNEGSKA (reference sequence). V lost 1 base to trimming and J lost 7 bases; unmatched junction nucleotides: 3. CDR3 nucleotide sequence: TGCAGTGCTAGAGCGGGAGGGCCAAATGAGCAGTTCTTC. Protein: CSARAGGPNEQFF.

This clonotype has ten or more counts. V usage is TRBV10-3 and J usage is TRBJ2-5; the D gene is possibly TRBD2 (5 bases). The V gene's germline CDR1 is ENHRY and CDR2 SYGVKD. The CDR3 covers 14 residues. V lost 4 bases to trimming and J lost 5 bases, with 14 bases between them. In DNA, the CDR3 is TGTGCCATCAGTGCCTCCCCGGGGTCGGAGACCCAGTACTTC. Its protein product is CAISASPGSETQYF.

This clonotype has ten or more counts. This chain uses TRBV5-1 with TRBJ1-6; D ambiguous. The V and J ends lost 0 bases and 10 bases respectively, with 8 bases between them. The germline V gene has CDR1 SGHRS and CDR2 YFSETQ. This CDR3 contains 13 residues. The CDR3 reads CASSLAPESPLHF. DNA of the CDR3: TGCGCCAGCAGCTTGGCCCCGGAGTCACCCCTCCACTTT.